The clone carrying this T cell receptor (beta chain) was seen a handful of times. The germline gives CDR1 SGHRS, CDR2 YFSETQ. V gave up 0 bases and J gave up 6 bases, with 13 bases separating them. The CDR3 is made up of 14 amino acids. This sample was included in a study of blood T cell repertoires in COVID-19. Using immunoSEQ multiplex PCR, the repertoire was profiled, and TCRdb retains in-frame clones only, with some absent. The sample contains around 370,000 clones, 87% of which appear only once. The Seattle patients joined while their infection was active and were tracked longitudinally afterward.

The origin of this receptor is a woman between 50 and 59 years old with COVID-19, enrolled during active disease. The sequencing sample was made of peripheral blood. The chain links TRBV5-1 to TRBJ2-7; D uncertain. CDR3 nucleotides: TGCGCCAGCAGCTTGGAGACTGGCAGAGGCGAGCAGTACTTC. Protein: CASSLETGRGEQYF.